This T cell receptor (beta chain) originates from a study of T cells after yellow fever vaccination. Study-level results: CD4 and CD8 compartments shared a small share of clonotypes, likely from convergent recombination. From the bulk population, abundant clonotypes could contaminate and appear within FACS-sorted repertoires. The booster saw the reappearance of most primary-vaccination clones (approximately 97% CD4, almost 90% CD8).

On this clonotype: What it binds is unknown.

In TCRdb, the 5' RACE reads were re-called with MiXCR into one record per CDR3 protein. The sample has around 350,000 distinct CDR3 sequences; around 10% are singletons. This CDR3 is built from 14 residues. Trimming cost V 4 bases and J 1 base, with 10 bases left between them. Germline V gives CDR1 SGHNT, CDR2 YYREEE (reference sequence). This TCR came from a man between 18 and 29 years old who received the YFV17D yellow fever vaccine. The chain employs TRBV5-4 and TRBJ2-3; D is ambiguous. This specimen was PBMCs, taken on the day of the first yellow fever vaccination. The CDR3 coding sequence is TGTGCCAGCAGCCCCGAGACGGGCACAGATACGCAGTATTTT. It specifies CASSPETGTDTQYF.